This T cell receptor (beta chain) was retrieved from a study of blood T cell repertoires in COVID-19. CDR3 length: 18 amino acids. This table comes from immunoSEQ multiplex PCR, and its TCRdb copy is limited to in-frame clones, with some not included. Of around 200,000 clones in the sample, around three quarters are singletons; the top ten hold 4.5% to 7%. This clonotype was sampled from a woman aged 70 to 79 with acute or convalescent COVID-19. The chain uses TRBV12-1 and TRBJ2-4; the table's D call, TRBD2, has no DNA check behind it. TRBV12-1 is a recognized pseudogene. Sequencing was performed on peripheral blood. CDR3 protein: CASSLGLAGDVAKNIQYF. In nucleotides, the CDR3 is TGTGCCAGCAGCCTTGGACTAGCGGGAGACGTAGCCAAAAACATTCAGTACTTC.